This T cell receptor beta chain came from a study of metastatic and nonmetastatic thyroid tumors. All patients were untreated before thyroid surgery. TCRdb recomputed clones from the PCR reads via MiXCR. The sample lists around 61,000 clones; 25% to 30% were seen once. Germline V CDR1 and CDR2: SQVTM, ANQGSEA. The CDR3 is 12 amino acids. V lost 6 bases and J lost 6, with 9 bases in between. The TCR sequence derives from a female donor with papillary thyroid cancer or a benign thyroid nodule (not recorded which). Some clones in this sample may be carry-over from other donors' samples. The chain carries TRBV29-1 and TRBJ1-6, with D tentatively TRBD1 (6 bases). The sample taken for sequencing was blood. CDR3 amino acids: CSVRTVNSPLHF. In DNA, the CDR3 is TGCAGCGTCCGGACAGTTAATTCACCCCTCCACTTT.